This T cell receptor (beta chain) was sequenced for a study of lymphopenia after photon versus proton radiotherapy. Study-level findings and limits: Better survival with proton therapy was suggested as possible, not demonstrated. Under photons, naive T cells and diversity fell while effector/memory populations rose. After the lymphocyte nadir, photon-treated repertoires showed oligoclonal expansion, especially of CD8+ Temra cells. Larger post-nadir TCR diversity loss correlated inversely with survival in deceased patients.

Looked up from germline, CDR1 is SGHRS and CDR2 is YFSETQ. The CDR3 covers 18 residues. The junction had 12 bases not matched to a gene; V was cut back by 0 bases and J by 7 bases. As concerns this clone: Its matching antigen is unknown.

Only in-frame clones appear in the TCRdb table, and some are missing; sequencing was by immunoSEQ multiplex PCR. This table holds roughly 57,000 clones, around four fifths found once. The rearrangement joins TRBV5-1 to TRBJ2-1, with TRBD2 matching 11 bases. The sample consisted of peripheral blood, taken from a patient treated with photon-based radiotherapy. This clonotype was obtained from a man between 45 and 60 years old with gastric cancer. The DNA of the CDR3 is TGCGCCAGCAGCTTGGCCATGGCTAGCGGGAGGAGGAGGAATGAGCAGTTCTTC. Translation gives CASSLAMASGRRRNEQFF.